This T cell receptor (beta chain) was found in a study of glioma-infiltrating T cells. General study results and limits: Gliomas, especially low-grade, showed above-expected tissue-blood divergence; non-neoplastic patients showed below.

V was trimmed by 7 bases and J by 7 bases, leaving 14 bases between them. There are 13 residues in the CDR3. Germline V gives CDR1 ENHRY, CDR2 SYGVKD. The iRepertoire nested amplicon-rescue multiplex PCR amplified TCR alpha and beta CDR3s from RNA. One-step reverse transcription and amplification started from around 100-400 ng of tissue mRNA or PBMC total RNA. TCRdb analysed the multiplex PCR reads with MiXCR anew, one entry per CDR3 protein. The sample has about 89,000 distinct CDR3 sequences, roughly 23% seen once; the top ten hold approximately 7%. Many counts were recorded for this clonotype. Its antigen remains unidentified.

The chain uses TRBV10-3 and TRBJ2-1; a possible D gene is TRBD2 (6 bases). The receptor was isolated from a human donor with low-grade glioma or glioblastoma, undergoing nonglioma brain surgery, or in good health (not recorded which). Sequencing was done on a sample of glioma tissue, nonneoplastic brain tissue, or PBMCs (not recorded which). CDR3 region: CAIMGPGGNEQFF. CDR3 coding DNA: TGTGCCATCATGGGACCTGGGGGGAATGAGCAGTTCTTC.